These 30 T cell receptor beta chains originate from one sample sequenced in a study of shared clonotypes between healthy human individuals. Produced via immunoSEQ multiplex PCR; TCRdb's table is partial and in-frame only. The table lists around 200,000 clones, roughly 70% of them singletons. The sequenced sample was memory CD4+ T cells sorted from blood. Sample subset: CD45RA-negative fraction. All receptors derive from a man under 40 in good health.

The chain links TRBV10-2 to TRBJ2-1, with TRBD2 identical over 8 bases. The CDR3 contains 15 residues. V shed 5 bases and J 2 bases; nucleotides not matched to a gene: 5. The germline V gene has CDR1 WSHSY and CDR2 SAAADI. CDR3 sequence reads: CASSSGGPPYNEQFF. DNA of the CDR3: TGCGCCAGCAGTTCGGGAGGGCCCCCCTACAATGAGCAGTTCTTC.

This clone has ten or more counts. The J gene is TRBJ2-7, the V gene TRBV5-5; no clear D gene. CDR1 is SGHKS, CDR2 YYEKEE, per germline (reference sequence). This CDR3 is built from 13 residues. Trimming stripped 10 bases from V and 0 bases from J, with 14 bases between. DNA for the CDR3: TGTGCCGTGCAGAGAGAGGACTCCTACGAGCAGTACTTC. This translates into CAVQREDSYEQYF.

The chain's CDR3 is CASSQSEETQYF. The CDR3 nucleotides read TGTGCCAGCAGCCAGTCGGAGGAGACCCAGTACTTC. V usage is TRBV28 and J usage is TRBJ2-5, with D unresolved. Trimming stripped 6 bases from V and 5 bases from J, with 10 bases between. CDR3 length: 12 residues. Germline V gives CDR1 MDHEN, CDR2 SYDVKM.

This rearrangement joins TRBV7-8 to TRBJ1-1; D call uncertain. V was shortened by 2 bases and J by 4 bases, with 23 bases between the two germline ends. Germline V gene sequence: CDR1 SGHVS, CDR2 FQNEAQ. The CDR3 covers 18 residues. The CDR3 nucleotides are TGTGCCAGCAGCTTACTACTCGTCCCGGCGGGGTCCACCACTGAAGCTTTCTTT. Amino acid sequence: CASSLLLVPAGSTTEAFF.

This sequence joins TRBV15 and TRBJ2-7; 15 positions match TRBD2. The CDR3 totals 15 residues. V dropped 3 bases and J dropped 4; count of bases not matched to a gene: 1. Germline lookup yields CDR1 LNHNV and CDR2 YYDKDF (reference sequence). CDR3 residues: CATSRGTSGRYEQYF. CDR3 DNA: TGTGCCACCAGCAGGGGGACTAGCGGGAGGTACGAGCAGTACTTC.

This clone was counted a single time. The V and J genes are TRBV10-3 and TRBJ2-3; the D gene is possibly TRBD1 (6 bases). Germline V gene data show CDR1 as ENHRY and CDR2 as SYGVKD. V was cut by 6 bases and J by 2 bases, with 9 bases left in between. The CDR3 loop spans 13 amino acids. CDR3 bases: TGTGCCATCAGAGGGGGAAACACAGATACGCAGTATTTT. Amino acid sequence: CAIRGGNTDTQYF.

The rearrangement links TRBV5-5 to TRBJ2-3, with D maybe TRBD2 (6 bases). The CDR3 runs 15 residues. Germline assignment: CDR1 SGHKS and CDR2 YYEKEE (reference sequence). V was pared by 5 bases and J by 0 bases, with 13 bases between. In nucleotides, the CDR3 is TGTGCCAGCAGTCGTTGGGAGGCTAGCACAGATACGCAGTATTTT. This translates into CASSRWEASTDTQYF.

CDR3 amino acids: CASSTGANQPQHF. In DNA, the CDR3 is TGTGCCAGCAGTACAGGGGCGAATCAGCCCCAGCATTTT. This chain links TRBV6-5 with TRBJ1-5; 7 bases are a match to TRBD1. The germline V gene encodes CDR1 MNHEY and CDR2 SVGAGI. The CDR3 is made up of 13 amino acids. Trimming cost V 5 bases and J 4 bases; bases outside gene matches: 2.

The genes are TRBV5-6 and TRBJ2-7, with D possibly TRBD1 on 5 matching bases. This CDR3 has 13 amino acids. The germline V gene has CDR1 SGHDT and CDR2 YYEEEE. V was pared by 2 bases and J by 3 bases, with 9 bases between. The CDR3 DNA reads TGTGCCAGCAGCTTAAGGGGCGGCTACGAGCAGTACTTC. It yields the protein CASSLRGGYEQYF.

This clone was seen a handful of times. The chain couples TRBV10-3 to TRBJ1-3; 8 bases match TRBD1. This CDR3 is 16 amino acids long. Germline CDR1 reads ENHRY; CDR2 reads SYGVKD. V lost 5 bases to trimming and J lost 0 bases; unmatched junction nucleotides: 6. The CDR3 DNA sequence: TGTGCCATCAGTACCGCCGGGACAGGCTCTGGAAACACCATATATTTT. Translating gives CAISTAGTGSGNTIYF.

CDR3 DNA: TGTGCCACCAGCAGACCCACCGACAGGGGACGGGAGACCCAGTACTTC. The encoded protein is CATSRPTDRGRETQYF. The V call is TRBV15, the J call TRBJ2-5; the match to TRBD1 covers 8 bases. V was pared by 2 bases and J by 5 bases, with 10 bases of the junction left unmatched. The germline V gene has CDR1 LNHNV and CDR2 YYDKDF (reference sequence). The CDR3 runs 16 residues.

This clone was seen just once. The chain uses TRBV28 and TRBJ1-1; D gene ambiguous. Germline CDR1 MDHEN, CDR2 SYDVKM. V was clipped by 6 bases and J by 10 bases, with 15 bases between them. The CDR3 has 12 amino acids. The CDR3 spells CASSQSPSGAFF. The CDR3 bases are TGTGCCAGCAGCCAAAGTCCGTCAGGAGCTTTCTTT. Full variable domain (remainder filled in from reference TRBV28 and TRBJ1-1): DVKVTQSSRYLVKRTGEKVFLECVQDMDHENMFWYRQDPGLGLRLIYFSYDVKMKEKGDIPEGYSVSREKKERFSLILESASTNQTSMYLCASSQSPSGAFFGQGTRLTVV.

This chain joins TRBV29-1 and TRBJ2-7; TRBD1 or TRBD2 may be the D gene (5 bases each). CDR1 is SQVTM and CDR2 is ANQGSEA in the germline V gene. The CDR3 contains 12 residues. V gave up 3 bases and J gave up 7 bases, with 13 bases separating them. The chain's CDR3 is CSVEDGTGEQYF. CDR3 DNA sequence: TGCAGCGTTGAGGATGGGACGGGGGAGCAGTACTTC.

V usage is TRBV7-3 and J usage is TRBJ2-2; 8 nucleotides line up with TRBD2. Germline V CDR1 and CDR2: SGHTA, FQGTGA. The CDR3 totals 17 residues. V gave up 2 bases and J gave up 5 bases; unmatched junction bases: 10. CDR3 protein: CASSLVTAGGKTGELFF. CDR3 DNA: TGTGCCAGCAGCTTAGTCACGGCGGGAGGCAAAACCGGGGAGCTGTTTTTT. Drawing the rest from reference TRBV7-3 and TRBJ2-2, the complete variable domain is GAGVSQTPSNKVTEKGKYVELRCDPISGHTALYWYRQSLGQGPEFLIYFQGTGAADDSGLPNDRFFAVRPEGSVSTLKIQRTERGDSAVYLCASSLVTAGGKTGELFFGEGSRLTVL.

This clone occurred once. The chain combines TRBV7-6 with TRBJ2-1; tentatively, D is TRBD2 (5 bases). The V end was cut by 5 bases, the J end by 8 bases, with 10 bases between. Looked up from germline, CDR1 is SGHVS and CDR2 is FNYEAQ. This CDR3 spans 12 amino acids. The CDR3 DNA reads as TGTGCCAGCAGCCGTCGAGGGTATGAGCAGTTCTTC. This translates into CASSRRGYEQFF. Combining the CDR3 with reference TRBV7-6 and TRBJ2-1 gives the whole variable domain GAGVSQSPRYKVTKRGQDVALRCDPISGHVSLYWYRQALGQGPEFLTYFNYEAQQDKSGLPNDRFSAERPEGSISTLTIQRTEQRDSAMYRCASSRRGYEQFFGPGTRLTVL.

This clone counts as medium-sized. The rearrangement joins TRBV9 to TRBJ1-1; perhaps TRBD1 as D (6 bases). Trimming removed 0 bases at V and 4 bases at J, with 13 bases between. The CDR3 sequence is 15 residues long. Germline assignment: CDR1 SGDLS and CDR2 YYNGEE. CDR3 protein: CASSVASGEGTEAFF. CDR3 DNA sequence: TGTGCCAGCAGCGTAGCGTCAGGGGAGGGCACTGAAGCTTTCTTT.

The genes are TRBV14 and TRBJ2-1, with TRBD2 matching over 8 bases. V was clipped by 4 bases and J by 6 bases; unmatched bases: 5. The CDR3 sequence is 14 residues long. CDR1 is SGHDN and CDR2 is FVKESK in the germline V gene. CDR3 amino acids: CASSLPGLVNEQFF. Written as DNA, the CDR3 is TGTGCCAGCAGCCTACCGGGACTAGTCAATGAGCAGTTCTTC.

This clone was seen repeatedly, ten times or more. The gene calls are TRBV18 and TRBJ2-5; TRBD1 is a possible D gene (6 bases). The V gene's germline CDR1 is KGHSH and CDR2 LQKENI. The V end was cut by 0 bases, the J end by 5 bases, with 10 bases between. The CDR3 sequence is 14 residues long. The DNA of the CDR3 is TGTGCCAGCTCACCACCGTACAGGGATGAGACCCAGTACTTC. Amino acids: CASSPPYRDETQYF.

J is TRBJ2-5 and V is TRBV28; 11 bases fit TRBD1. In germline, CDR1 is MDHEN, CDR2 SYDVKM. V lost 6 bases to trimming and J lost 4 bases; unmatched junction nucleotides: 7. The CDR3 is made up of 15 amino acids. The CDR3 region has the DNA TGTGCCAGCAGCCCCGGGACAGGGGGTGGAGAGACCCAGTACTTC. As protein: CASSPGTGGGETQYF. The variable domain in full, completed from reference TRBV28 and TRBJ2-5, reads DVKVTQSSRYLVKRTGEKVFLECVQDMDHENMFWYRQDPGLGLRLIYFSYDVKMKEKGDIPEGYSVSREKKERFSLILESASTNQTSMYLCASSPGTGGGETQYFGPGTRLLVL.

This chain links TRBV6-5 with TRBJ2-5, with D possibly TRBD1 on 6 matching bases. The CDR3 has 15 amino acids. V lost 7 bases and J lost 2, with 17 bases in between. The germline gives CDR1 MNHEY, CDR2 SVGAGI. The DNA for the CDR3 is TGTGCCAGCATGGTCAGGGGTTGGGGGCAAGAGACCCAGTACTTC. Amino acids: CASMVRGWGQETQYF.

This sequence joins TRBV5-1 and TRBJ2-2; D unclear. Trimming removed 0 bases at V and 0 bases at J, with 6 bases between. The CDR3 is 15 residues long. Germline CDR1 SGHRS, CDR2 YFSETQ. The CDR3 nucleotides are TGCGCCAGCAGCTTGGTACAGACGAACACCGGGGAGCTGTTTTTT. It encodes CASSLVQTNTGELFF.

V gene TRBV5-6 combines with J gene TRBJ2-7, with D hard to call. The germline V gene has CDR1 SGHDT and CDR2 YYEEEE. The CDR3 extends over 16 amino acids. Trimming left V 1 base short and J 5 bases short, with 19 bases between. CDR3 protein: CASSLRSLVARDEQYF. The CDR3 DNA sequence: TGTGCCAGCAGCTTGAGAAGTTTGGTAGCCCGAGACGAGCAGTACTTC.

This clone was found a few times. The chain carries TRBV4-1 and TRBJ2-2; D unclear. Germline V CDR1 and CDR2: MGHRA, YSYEKL. This CDR3 is built from 13 residues. V lost 4 bases and J 4 bases, leaving 7 bases between the germline ends. CDR3 in amino acids: CASSLAITGELFF. CDR3 DNA sequence: TGCGCCAGCAGCCTCGCCATCACCGGGGAGCTGTTTTTT.

As DNA, the CDR3 is TGTGCCTGGCGGGACACGTACACAGATACGCAGTATTTT. Translated, it gives CAWRDTYTDTQYF. The chain has TRBV30 and TRBJ2-3, with D possibly TRBD1 on 6 matching bases. The CDR3 has 13 amino acids. V lost 5 bases to trimming and J lost 2 bases, with 11 bases between them. Germline CDR1 is GTSNPN and CDR2 is SVGIG (reference sequence).

The chain uses TRBV7-3 and TRBJ2-2, with a tentative D call TRBD2 (5 bases). Germline values: CDR1 SGHTA, CDR2 FQGTGA. The CDR3 totals 16 residues. V lost 1 base and J lost 0, with 9 bases in between. CDR3 sequence: CASSLNSGANTGELFF. Here the CDR3 DNA reads TGTGCCAGCAGCTTAAACAGCGGCGCGAACACCGGGGAGCTGTTTTTT.

The chain joins TRBV28 to TRBJ2-5; D call uncertain. This CDR3 is 13 amino acids long. The V end lost 3 bases, the J end lost 5 bases, and 10 bases lay between the germline ends. The germline gives CDR1 MDHEN, CDR2 SYDVKM. The CDR3: CASSFLAVETQYF. Written as DNA, the CDR3 is TGTGCCAGCAGTTTCTTGGCCGTGGAGACCCAGTACTTC.

In its sample, this clone was seen once. The CDR3, as DNA: TGTGCCAGCAGCCCAACGACCCTCCGGAATGAGCAGTTCTTC. This translates into CASSPTTLRNEQFF. The rearrangement joins TRBV7-3 to TRBJ2-1; D ambiguous. This CDR3 spans 14 amino acids. V was cut by 5 bases and J by 7 bases, with 15 bases left in between. Germline values: CDR1 SGHTA, CDR2 FQGTGA.

The CDR3 here is CASSFSVSSYNEQFF. The CDR3 nucleotides are TGTGCCAGCAGCTTCAGCGTGAGCTCCTACAATGAGCAGTTCTTC. The chain joins TRBV11-3 to TRBJ2-1; D gene uncertain. CDR3 length equals 15 residues. The V gene's germline CDR1 is SGHNT and CDR2 YENEEA. The ends were cut back, 3 bases at V and 0 bases at J, with 9 bases in the middle.

In its sample, this clone was seen once. The chain has TRBV18 and TRBJ2-7, with 8 bases identical to TRBD1. The V gene end was trimmed by 4 bases and the J gene end by 5 bases; junction bases not matched to a gene: 7. CDR3 length: 14 residues. Germline V lookup: CDR1 KGHSH, CDR2 LQKENI. The CDR3: CASSLDREVNEQYF. The CDR3 DNA follows: TGTGCCAGCTCACTGGACAGGGAAGTAAACGAGCAGTACTTC.

V is TRBV10-3 and J is TRBJ2-7; 11 bases fit TRBD2. The CDR3 covers 16 residues. V gave up 5 bases and J gave up 3 bases; unmatched junction bases: 9. Germline values: CDR1 ENHRY, CDR2 SYGVKD. DNA for the CDR3: TGTGCCATCAGTCAGAAGGGGACTAGCGGAAACTACGAGCAGTACTTC. It encodes CAISQKGTSGNYEQYF.